Detailed here is one T cell receptor beta chain. CDR3 size: 14 residues. CDR1 is SGHNT and CDR2 is YYREEE in the germline V gene (reference sequence). V lost 6 bases to trimming and J lost 8 bases, with 20 bases between them. TCRdb keeps only in-frame clones here, not all; method: immunoSEQ multiplex PCR. The table includes approximately 52,000 clones, about 73% detected once. This entry comes from a study of memory CD4+ T cells and cytomegalovirus serostatus. The sort gate was single viable CD3+CD4+CD8-CD45RO+ cells for memory CD4+ T cells. CD4+ T cells were isolated by positive magnetic selection. This TCR came from an adult in good health and CMV-seronegative. The rearrangement joins TRBV5-4 to TRBJ1-2, with a tentative D call TRBD1 (6 bases). Material: memory CD4+ T cells from blood. The CDR3, as DNA: TGTGCCAGCACTCGACCAGGGGCCGGAGGGGGCTACACCTTC. Protein product: CASTRPGAGGGYTF.